One sample yielded the 25 T cell receptor beta chains listed below, sequenced in a study of blood T cell repertoires in COVID-19 (dated by TCRdb to the early 2020s). Preparation of the library involved the immunoSEQ multiplex PCR assay. In its TCRdb copy, this immuneACCESS table keeps in-frame sequences only and misses some clones. Where compared with another copy, unresolved V genes explain less than half of these, and the others have no known cause. For this sample there are a few hundred thousand clones; about 88% appear just once. Approximately 4.3% of the sample is taken by the ten largest. Sequencing was done on a sample of peripheral blood. These TCRs come from a man between 60 and 75 years old who had recovered from COVID-19.

This chain joins TRBV2 and TRBJ1-1; D unresolved. The CDR3 is 13 residues long. Germline V gives CDR1 SNHLY, CDR2 FYNNEI. Trimming stripped 5 bases from V and 5 bases from J, with 12 bases between. CDR3 sequence reads: CASSLFEWTEAFF. CDR3 DNA: TGTGCCAGCAGTCTATTCGAGTGGACTGAAGCTTTCTTT. Together with reference TRBV2 and TRBJ1-1, the CDR3 gives the full variable domain: EPEVTQTPSHQVTQMGQEVILRCVPISNHLYFYWYRQILGQKVEFLVSFYNNEISEKSEIFDDQFSVERPDGSNFTLKIRSTKLEDSAMYFCASSLFEWTEAFFGQGTRLTVV.

This clone was picked up a small number of times. The rearrangement joins TRBV14 to TRBJ1-1, with a possible D match to TRBD1 (5 bases). The germline V gene has CDR1 SGHDN and CDR2 FVKESK. V was shortened by 1 base and J by 0 bases, with 6 bases between the two germline ends. This CDR3 has 14 amino acids. Written as DNA, the CDR3 is TGTGCCAGCAGCCAAGCAGGGATGAACACTGAAGCTTTCTTT. Protein product: CASSQAGMNTEAFF.

This chain links TRBV5-5 with TRBJ1-5; D may be TRBD1 (6 bases). Germline V lookup: CDR1 SGHKS, CDR2 YYEKEE (reference sequence). This CDR3 is built from 15 residues. With 0 bases removed from V and 4 bases from J, the gap between germline ends came to 11 bases. The CDR3 region has the DNA TGTGCCAGCAGCTTGGGTCAGGGGAGAAATCAGCCCCAGCATTTT. Its protein is CASSLGQGRNQPQHF.

V usage is TRBV5-5 and J usage is TRBJ1-2, with D possibly matching TRBD1 (5 bases). V gave up 0 bases and J gave up 3 bases, with 18 bases separating them. The CDR3 extends over 17 amino acids. CDR1 and CDR2 (germline): SGHKS, YYEKEE (reference sequence). The CDR3 coding sequence is TGTGCCAGCAGCTTGGTAGGCCTGAAGGCAGGGCACTATGGCTACACCTTC. This sequence encodes CASSLVGLKAGHYGYTF. Full variable domain (outside the CDR3, taken from reference TRBV5-5 and TRBJ1-2): DAGVTQSPTHLIKTRGQQVTLRCSPISGHKSVSWYQQVLGQGPQFIFQYYEKEERGRGNFPDRFSARQFPNYSSELNVNALLLGDSALYLCASSLVGLKAGHYGYTFGSGTRLTVV.

This sequence joins TRBV9 and TRBJ2-7, with TRBD1 as a possible D gene (5 bases). The assigned J gene may be wrong: the sequence end matches TRBJ2-5 better. Germline V gives CDR1 SGDLS, CDR2 YYNGEE. CDR3 length: 15 residues. Written as DNA, the CDR3 is TGTGCCAGCAGCGGAAAGGGGCTGATCCAAGAGACCCAGTACTTC. This encodes CASSGKGLIQETQYF.

The CDR3 region has the DNA TGTGCCAGCAGTCGATACGGAGATACGCAGTATTTT. The encoded protein is CASSRYGDTQYF. The chain couples TRBV7-2 to TRBJ2-3; D is uncertain. The CDR3 has 12 amino acids. Trimming shortened V by 6 bases and J by 5 bases, and 9 bases separated the two germline ends. Germline assignment: CDR1 SGHTA and CDR2 FQGNSA.

The rearrangement uses TRBV12-3 or TRBV12-4 and TRBJ2-7, with 8 bases identical to TRBD1. The CDR3 spans 13 residues. V gave up 7 bases and J gave up 6 bases; unmatched junction bases: 8. DNA for the CDR3: TGTGCCAGCATGGGACAGGTCCCTAGCGAGCAGTACTTC. It is translated as CASMGQVPSEQYF.

The V and J genes are TRBV11-2 and TRBJ1-2; D is unclear. Germline-derived CDR1 and CDR2 are SGHAT and FQNNGV. V lost 4 bases, J lost 4 bases, and 19 bases lay in between. The CDR3 runs 16 residues. The CDR3 sequence is CASSSLAAGLSYGYTF. The CDR3, as DNA: TGTGCCAGCAGCTCCTTAGCGGCGGGTCTCTCCTATGGCTACACCTTC.

This chain uses TRBV18 with TRBJ2-7, with D perhaps TRBD1 (6 bases). The CDR3 extends over 14 amino acids. The germline gives CDR1 KGHSH, CDR2 LQKENI. The V end lost 2 bases, the J end lost 2 bases, and 10 bases lay between the germline ends. CDR3 amino acids: CASSPVGTPYEQYF. CDR3 nucleotides: TGTGCCAGCTCACCAGTCGGGACACCCTACGAGCAGTACTTC.

The chain couples TRBV4-1 to TRBJ2-1; D is uncertain. Trimming took off 1 base at V and 2 bases at J, with 12 bases between the two ends. The CDR3 consists of 16 residues. Germline V lookup: CDR1 MGHRA, CDR2 YSYEKL. The CDR3 reads CASSQVGVEAYNEQFF. CDR3 bases: TGCGCCAGCAGCCAAGTCGGTGTTGAAGCCTACAATGAGCAGTTCTTC.

This sequence joins TRBV7-3 and TRBJ2-1; 13 nucleotides match TRBD2. CDR1 is SGHTA, CDR2 FQGTGA, per germline. The CDR3 totals 20 residues. The trim removed 5 bases at V and 0 bases at J, leaving 13 bases unmatched. Here the CDR3 DNA reads TGTGCCAGCAGCCCACGACCGGGACTAGCGGGGAAAAGCTCCTACAATGAGCAGTTCTTC. Amino acids: CASSPRPGLAGKSSYNEQFF. Combining the CDR3 with reference TRBV7-3 and TRBJ2-1 gives the whole variable domain GAGVSQTPSNKVTEKGKYVELRCDPISGHTALYWYRQSLGQGPEFLIYFQGTGAADDSGLPNDRFFAVRPEGSVSTLKIQRTERGDSAVYLCASSPRPGLAGKSSYNEQFFGPGTRLTVL.

The chain combines TRBV11-2 with TRBJ1-1, with a weak D call TRBD1 (6 bases). The CDR3 covers 15 residues. With 3 bases removed from V and 1 base from J, the gap between germline ends came to 12 bases. CDR1 and CDR2 (germline): SGHAT, FQNNGV. The CDR3 nucleotides are TGTGCCAGCAGCTTCCCAGGGGCGTGGAACACTGAAGCTTTCTTT. It yields the protein CASSFPGAWNTEAFF.

Points on this clone: Other DNA sequences in this sample translate to the same CDR3. J is TRBJ1-3 and V is TRBV27; D remains ambiguous. From germline, CDR1 is MNHEY and CDR2 SMNVEV (reference sequence). V was cut by 3 bases and J by 0 bases, with 9 bases left in between. This CDR3 has 15 residues. The CDR3 DNA sequence: TGTGCCAGCAGTTTGTACGGGAGCTCTGGAAACACCATATATTTT. Translating it yields CASSLYGSSGNTIYF.

The J gene is TRBJ2-3, the V gene TRBV2, with 7 positions matching TRBD1. The V segment lost 6 bases and the J segment 0 bases; nucleotides outside the gene matches: 6. Per germline, CDR1 SNHLY and CDR2 FYNNEI. This CDR3 is 15 amino acids long. Here the CDR3 reads CASSNDRASTDTQYF. DNA of the CDR3: TGTGCCAGCAGCAACGACAGGGCTAGCACAGATACGCAGTATTTT.

Only one count was recorded for this clone. The V and J genes are TRBV7-8 and TRBJ1-1; D might be TRBD1 (6 bases). Trimming took 7 bases from V and 5 from J, leaving 20 bases between them. Germline CDR1 and CDR2: SGHVS and FQNEAQ. The CDR3 contains 15 residues. In nucleotides, the CDR3 is TGTGCCAGCACCCTGCCCGGGGGGGGCCTAACTGAAGCTTTCTTT. It translates to CASTLPGGGLTEAFF. The full variable domain, rest sourced from reference TRBV7-8 and TRBJ1-1, is GAGVSQSPRYKVAKRGQDVALRCDPISGHVSLFWYQQALGQGPEFLTYFQNEAQLDKSGLPSDRFFAERPEGSVSTLKIQRTQQEDSAVYLCASTLPGGGLTEAFFGQGTRLTVV.

The chain carries TRBV7-2 and TRBJ1-5; a possible D gene is TRBD1 (5 bases). The CDR3 has 15 amino acids. V was trimmed by 5 bases and J by 1 base, leaving 12 bases between them. Per the germline V gene, CDR1 is SGHTA and CDR2 is FQGNSA. CDR3 in amino acids: CASSLSDISNQPQHF. CDR3 nucleotides: TGTGCCAGCAGCCTATCGGACATCAGCAATCAGCCCCAGCATTTT.

The rearrangement uses TRBV9 and TRBJ2-7; the D gene is possibly TRBD2 (5 bases). There are 15 residues in the CDR3. Trimming removed 4 bases at V and 3 bases at J, with 17 bases between. Germline CDR1 SGDLS, CDR2 YYNGEE. The CDR3 DNA is TGTGCCAGCAGCAGCGGAGTGGGTGTTTTCTACGAGCAGTACTTC. As protein: CASSSGVGVFYEQYF.

The V and J genes are TRBV6-6 and TRBJ2-1; 14 bases align to TRBD2. The CDR3 is made up of 17 amino acids. V was pared by 5 bases and J by 7 bases, with 10 bases of the junction left unmatched. Per germline, CDR1 MNHNY and CDR2 SVGAGI (reference sequence). The CDR3 DNA follows: TGTGCCAGCAGTCGACTAGCGGGGGGGCTTAAAGTAAATGAGCAGTTCTTC. It encodes CASSRLAGGLKVNEQFF.

The rearrangement joins TRBV6-2 or TRBV6-3 to TRBJ2-3; no firm D call. The CDR3 totals 17 residues. The ends were cut back, 2 bases at V and 0 bases at J, with 15 bases in the middle. The germline V gene encodes CDR1 MNHEY and CDR2 SVGEGT. The CDR3 protein is CASSYPTRAHSTDTQYF. The DNA for the CDR3 is TGTGCCAGCAGTTACCCAACAAGAGCGCATAGCACAGATACGCAGTATTTT.

J is TRBJ1-5 and V is TRBV5-1; D not resolved. This CDR3 is built from 13 residues. Germline V CDR1 and CDR2: SGHRS, YFSETQ. Trimming took off 4 bases at V and 4 bases at J, with 9 bases between the two ends. As DNA, the CDR3 is TGCGCCAGCAGCCTGGACGAGAATCAGCCCCAGCATTTT. It specifies CASSLDENQPQHF.

The V call is TRBV6-5, the J call TRBJ2-7; 11 bases map to TRBD2. The CDR3 contains 13 residues. V gave up 8 bases and J gave up 3 bases; unmatched junction bases: 3. The germline V gene has CDR1 MNHEY and CDR2 SVGAGI. The CDR3, as DNA: TGTGCCAGCCTCGGGACTAGCGGCTACGAGCAGTACTTC. This translates into CASLGTSGYEQYF.

In this sample, this clone turned up once. The chain is built from TRBV7-3 and TRBJ2-3; TRBD2 matches at 12 bases. V shed 5 bases and J 2 bases; nucleotides not matched to a gene: 2. Germline V CDR1 and CDR2: SGHTA, FQGTGA. This CDR3 is 15 amino acids long. DNA for the CDR3: TGTGCCAGCAGCGCTAGCGGGGGGGCCACAGATACGCAGTATTTT. Protein product: CASSASGGATDTQYF.

The V and J genes are TRBV20-1 and TRBJ2-1; D call uncertain. Trimming pared 8 bases from V and 2 bases from J, leaving 7 bases between. Germline-derived CDR1 and CDR2 are DFQATT and SNEGSKA (reference sequence). This CDR3 spans 11 amino acids. CDR3 in DNA: TGCAGTACCATAGCCTACAATGAGCAGTTCTTC. This gives the protein CSTIAYNEQFF.

This clone was found once. This rearrangement joins TRBV30 to TRBJ1-2, with 8 nucleotides matching TRBD1. In germline, CDR1 is GTSNPN, CDR2 SVGIG (reference sequence). Germline trimming cut 0 bases from V and 7 bases from J; bases unmatched to any gene: 10. The CDR3 extends over 15 amino acids. CDR3 DNA: TGTGCCTGGAGTGTATCGCCCCAGGGGGCGAGTGGCTACACCTTC. Translating it yields CAWSVSPQGASGYTF.

This chain links TRBV3-1 (or the pseudogene TRBV3-2) with TRBJ2-5, with TRBD2 matching over 8 bases. With V trimmed by 1 base and J by 1 base, 11 bases remained unmatched. The CDR3 is 18 amino acids. The germline V gene has CDR1 LGHDT and CDR2 YNNKEL (reference sequence). The CDR3 DNA is TGTGCCAGCAGCCAAGGGGCTGAGAGCGGGGGTCCCCAAGAGACCCAGTACTTC. It encodes CASSQGAESGGPQETQYF.